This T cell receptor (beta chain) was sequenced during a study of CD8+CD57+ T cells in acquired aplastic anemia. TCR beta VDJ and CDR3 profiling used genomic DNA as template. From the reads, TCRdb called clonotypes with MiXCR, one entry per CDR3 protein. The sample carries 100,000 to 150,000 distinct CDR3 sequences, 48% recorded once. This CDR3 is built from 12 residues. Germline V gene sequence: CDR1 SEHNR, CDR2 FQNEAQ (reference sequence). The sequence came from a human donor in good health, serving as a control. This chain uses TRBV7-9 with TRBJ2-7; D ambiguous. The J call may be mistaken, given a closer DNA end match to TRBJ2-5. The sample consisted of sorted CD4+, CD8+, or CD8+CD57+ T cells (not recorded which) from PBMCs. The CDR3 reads CASSSQAETQYF. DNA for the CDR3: TGTGCCAGCAGCTCCCAAGCAGAGACCCAGTACTTC.